This T cell receptor (beta chain) was sequenced during a study of blood T cell repertoires in COVID-19. Study in general: Sites across the United States, Italy and Spain contributed samples from acute and convalescent COVID-19.

V lost 5 bases and J 11 bases, leaving 13 bases between the germline ends. Germline CDR1 MDHEN, CDR2 SYDVKM. The CDR3 loop spans 12 amino acids. This clone was seen only once. Repertoires were generated with immunoSEQ multiplex PCR, while TCRdb's copy carries only in-frame clones and drops some. The sample includes some 260,000 clones, 87% of them seen just once. The clonotype originates from a man younger than 35 with active or convalescent COVID-19. Sequencing was carried out using peripheral blood. The chain links TRBV28 to TRBJ1-5; D is undetermined. CDR3 DNA sequence: TGTGCCAGCAGTCCACCCAGATCTGCCCAGCATTTT. Residues: CASSPPRSAQHF.